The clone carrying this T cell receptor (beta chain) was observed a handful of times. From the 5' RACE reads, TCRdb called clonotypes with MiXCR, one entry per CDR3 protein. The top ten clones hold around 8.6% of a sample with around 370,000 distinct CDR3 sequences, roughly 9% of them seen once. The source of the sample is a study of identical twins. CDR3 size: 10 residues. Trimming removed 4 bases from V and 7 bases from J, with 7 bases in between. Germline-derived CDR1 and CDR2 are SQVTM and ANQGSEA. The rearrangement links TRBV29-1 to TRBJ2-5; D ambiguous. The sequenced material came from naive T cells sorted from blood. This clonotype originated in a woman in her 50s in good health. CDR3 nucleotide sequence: TGCAGCGTTGGGCCGGGGACCCAGTACTTC. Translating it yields CSVGPGTQYF.